This T cell receptor (beta chain) was recovered during a study of identical twins. For this clonotype: Its antigen is not identified.

Notes on the study in general: There was an excess of low generation probability in the out-of-frame alpha sequences that twins shared.

This CDR3 has 12 amino acids. V dropped 7 bases and J dropped 11 bases, with 13 bases sitting between them. Germline CDR1 is SGHRS and CDR2 is YFSETQ. MiXCR, applied by TCRdb to the 5' RACE reads, yields one record per CDR3 protein. The sample yields some 190,000 distinct CDR3 sequences, about a sixth seen once. In addition, the sample was reused for a study of T cells expressing NK-cell markers. That publication notes: One of the eight sequenced donors was seronegative, whereas the other seven were HCMV-seropositive. Whether expanded NKG2C-expressing T cell clones recognize HCMV is unknown.

The chain recombines TRBV5-1 with TRBJ1-6; D is ambiguous. The specimen was CD8+ T cells sorted from blood. This TCR was sampled from a woman between 18 and 30 years old in good health. This CDR3 is CASSVDTPPLHF. DNA of the CDR3: TGCGCCAGCTCCGTGGATACGCCACCCCTCCACTTT.